Following are 16 T cell receptor beta chains from one sample sequenced in a study of cytomegalovirus exposure and HLA in healthy donors. The PCR ran on 60 Vbeta and 13 Jbeta primers. Using immunoSEQ multiplex PCR, the repertoire was profiled, and TCRdb retains in-frame clones only, with some absent. The sample shows some 130,000 clones, 79% of them seen only once. Sequenced: PBMCs. Receptors were obtained from a female donor in good health and CMV-seronegative.

The chain couples TRBV7-8 to TRBJ1-5; D not resolved. The CDR3 runs to 14 residues. V lost 5 bases to trimming and J lost 4 bases, with 12 bases between them. Germline V gene data show CDR1 as SGHVS and CDR2 as FQNEAQ. CDR3 loop: CASSPHFKNQPQHF. As DNA, the CDR3 is TGTGCCAGCAGCCCCCACTTTAAGAATCAGCCCCAGCATTTT.

The chain joins TRBV4-3 to TRBJ2-2; TRBD1 might be the D (5 bases). The V gene's germline CDR1 is LGHNA and CDR2 YSLEER. Trimming stripped 1 base from V and 3 bases from J, with 9 bases between. The CDR3 runs to 15 residues. CDR3 sequence (DNA): TGCGCCAGCAGCCAAGTACCAGGGCACACCGGGGAGCTGTTTTTT. This translates into CASSQVPGHTGELFF.

The chain joins TRBV5-1 to TRBJ2-1; 8 bases are a match to TRBD1. The CDR3 consists of 14 residues. J was trimmed by 4 bases and V by 4 bases; bases with no gene match: 4. Germline loops: CDR1 SGHRS, CDR2 YFSETQ. The CDR3 nucleotides read TGCGCCAGCAGCGACCAGGGGGCGTACAATGAGCAGTTCTTC. Amino acid sequence: CASSDQGAYNEQFF.

The chain is built from TRBV6-5 and TRBJ1-1; 7 nucleotides agree with TRBD1. The junction had 5 bases not matched to a gene; V was cut back by 6 bases and J by 4 bases. Germline CDR1 MNHEY, CDR2 SVGAGI. The CDR3 is made up of 13 amino acids. The CDR3 nucleotides are TGTGCCAGCAGACAGGGGAAGGTCACTGAAGCTTTCTTT. Translating it yields CASRQGKVTEAFF.

This clone came up once. The chain couples TRBV10-3 to TRBJ2-7; maybe TRBD2 (6 bases). The CDR3 sequence is 14 residues long. V lost 2 bases and J lost 3, with 11 bases in between. Per the germline V gene, CDR1 is ENHRY and CDR2 is SYGVKD. CDR3 in amino acids: CAISEAGTFYEQYF. CDR3 nucleotide sequence: TGTGCCATCAGTGAGGCGGGGACTTTCTACGAGCAGTACTTC.

The chain recombines TRBV27 with TRBJ1-5; TRBD1 is a possible D gene (5 bases). The V end lost 9 bases, the J end lost 7 bases, and 16 bases lay between the germline ends. This CDR3 spans 13 amino acids. Germline loops: CDR1 MNHEY, CDR2 SMNVEV (reference sequence). This CDR3 is CASNPQGGQPQHF. As DNA, the CDR3 is TGTGCCAGTAACCCCCAGGGTGGACAGCCCCAGCATTTT.

The V gene is TRBV11-3, the J gene TRBJ2-3, with 11 bases identical to TRBD2. CDR3 length: 17 residues. Germline assignment: CDR1 SGHNT and CDR2 YENEEA. The J segment lost 2 bases and the V segment lost 4 bases, leaving 8 bases of the junction unmatched. The CDR3 here is CASSSRTSGRYTDTQYF. For the CDR3, the DNA is TGTGCCAGCAGCTCGAGAACTAGCGGGAGATACACAGATACGCAGTATTTT.

The chain joins TRBV7-9 to TRBJ2-2; 7 bases align to TRBD1. This CDR3 is built from 15 residues. Trimming removed 6 bases from V and 7 bases from J; junction bases left unmatched: 11. CDR1 is SEHNR and CDR2 is FQNEAQ in the germline V gene (reference sequence). CDR3 DNA sequence: TGTGCCAGCAGGCAGAGGACAGGAGGCCACGGGGAGCTGTTTTTT. Its protein is CASRQRTGGHGELFF.

This chain connects TRBV5-4 to TRBJ1-5, with no clear D. V dropped 2 bases and J dropped 1 base, with 7 bases sitting between them. This CDR3 comprises 14 residues. Germline CDR1 reads SGHNT; CDR2 reads YYREEE (reference sequence). CDR3 loop: CASSFRGSNQPQHF. CDR3 DNA sequence: TGTGCCAGCAGCTTTCGAGGGAGCAATCAGCCCCAGCATTTT. Full variable domain (remainder filled in from reference TRBV5-4 and TRBJ1-5): ETGVTQSPTHLIKTRGQQVTLRCSSQSGHNTVSWYQQALGQGPQFIFQYYREEENGRGNFPPRFSGLQFPNYSSELNVNALELDDSALYLCASSFRGSNQPQHFGDGTRLSIL.

V and J are TRBV29-1 and TRBJ1-1, with D uncertain. CDR3 length: 11 residues. The V end was cut by 5 bases, the J end by 4 bases, with 8 bases between. The V gene's germline CDR1 is SQVTM and CDR2 ANQGSEA. The CDR3 loop is CSVLQSTEAFF. The CDR3 DNA sequence: TGCAGCGTTCTACAGAGCACTGAAGCTTTCTTT. Combining the CDR3 with reference TRBV29-1 and TRBJ1-1 gives the whole variable domain SAVISQKPSRDICQRGTSLTIQCQVDSQVTMMFWYRQQPGQSLTLIATANQGSEATYESGFVIDKFPISRPNLTFSTLTVSNMSPEDSSIYLCSVLQSTEAFFGQGTRLTVV.

The V call is TRBV2, the J call TRBJ1-4; the D gene is possibly TRBD1 (6 bases). In germline, CDR1 is SNHLY, CDR2 FYNNEI. Trimming pared 8 bases from V and 0 bases from J, leaving 16 bases between. The CDR3 is 16 amino acids. CDR3 region: CASLRTDLATNEKLFF. In DNA form, the CDR3 reads TGTGCCAGCCTCCGGACAGACCTTGCAACTAATGAAAAACTGTTTTTT. Using reference TRBV2 and TRBJ1-4 for the parts outside the CDR3, the full variable domain is EPEVTQTPSHQVTQMGQEVILRCVPISNHLYFYWYRQILGQKVEFLVSFYNNEISEKSEIFDDQFSVERPDGSNFTLKIRSTKLEDSAMYFCASLRTDLATNEKLFFGSGTQLSVL.

The chain uses TRBV6-1 and TRBJ1-3; 11 bases agree with TRBD1. The V segment lost 9 bases and the J segment 2 bases; nucleotides outside the gene matches: 0. Germline lookup yields CDR1 MNHNS and CDR2 SASEGT. The CDR3 has 13 amino acids. The CDR3 sequence is CARGQGAGNTIYF. The CDR3 DNA is TGTGCCAGGGGACAGGGGGCTGGAAACACCATATATTTT.

The V gene is TRBV2, the J gene TRBJ2-2, with D possibly TRBD1 on 5 matching bases. CDR3 size: 15 residues. V gave up 4 bases and J gave up 3 bases, with 12 bases separating them. Germline assignment: CDR1 SNHLY and CDR2 FYNNEI. Here the CDR3 reads CASSVGRVDTGELFF. The CDR3, as DNA: TGTGCCAGCAGTGTTGGCAGGGTCGACACCGGGGAGCTGTTTTTT.

CDR3 nucleotide sequence: TGTGCCACCCAGGGATTTTCCGGCAATCAGCCCCAGCATTTT. Protein product: CATQGFSGNQPQHF. The V and J genes are TRBV19 and TRBJ1-5; possible D gene TRBD1, 5 bases. The CDR3 sequence is 14 residues long. V lost 10 bases to trimming and J lost 2 bases, with 15 bases between them. Germline assignment: CDR1 LNHDA and CDR2 SQIVND (reference sequence).

The chain joins TRBV9 to TRBJ1-4; TRBD1 matches 10 bases. Germline V gene lookup returns CDR1 SGDLS and CDR2 YYNGEE. The trim removed 4 bases at V and 8 bases at J, leaving 14 bases unmatched. The CDR3 length is 17 residues. CDR3: CASSFRDRGHSREKLFF. In DNA, the CDR3 is TGTGCCAGCAGCTTCCGGGACAGGGGTCATTCAAGGGAAAAACTGTTTTTT.

This chain connects TRBV19 to TRBJ2-1; D perhaps matches TRBD2 (6 bases). Deletions cut 3 bases from V and 0 bases from J, with 9 bases between. The length of the CDR3 is 15 residues. CDR1 is LNHDA and CDR2 is SQIVND in the germline V gene (reference sequence). Here the CDR3 reads CASSIGSGSYNEQFF. CDR3 nucleotides: TGTGCCAGTAGTATCGGTAGCGGCTCCTACAATGAGCAGTTCTTC.